The 8 T cell receptor beta chains reported below all come from one sample, sequenced in a study of blood T cell repertoires in COVID-19. This table comes from immunoSEQ multiplex PCR, and its TCRdb copy is limited to in-frame clones, with some not included. Of 250,000 or so clones listed, about 82% were seen once; the top ten hold around 1.9%. The sample comprised PBMCs or T cells enriched from blood (not recorded which). Receptors originate from a woman between 45 and 65 years old who had recovered from COVID-19.

The chain uses TRBV3-1 (or the pseudogene TRBV3-2) and TRBJ1-1; D gene uncertain. V was cut by 4 bases and J by 4 bases, with 13 bases left in between. Germline assignment: CDR1 LGHDT and CDR2 YNNKEL (reference sequence). The CDR3 runs to 14 residues. The CDR3 loop is CASSLDTVGTEAFF. CDR3 DNA sequence: TGTGCCAGCAGCCTCGACACCGTGGGCACTGAAGCTTTCTTT.

This chain joins TRBV13 and TRBJ2-5, with 8 bases matching TRBD2. The CDR3 extends over 16 amino acids. Germline trimming cut 4 bases from V and 4 bases from J; bases unmatched to any gene: 11. The germline gives CDR1 PRHDT, CDR2 FYEKMQ (reference sequence). DNA for the CDR3: TGTGCCAGCAGCTCCACAAGGTGGCTAGCGGGAGAGACCCAGTACTTC. It yields the protein CASSSTRWLAGETQYF.

In this sample, this clone turned up once. The V and J genes are TRBV28 and TRBJ1-5; D ambiguous. This CDR3 spans 15 amino acids. The germline V gene encodes CDR1 MDHEN and CDR2 SYDVKM. Trimming took 2 bases from V and 1 from J, leaving 9 bases between them. Here the CDR3 reads CASSLRRLSNQPQHF. The CDR3 nucleotides are TGTGCCAGCAGTTTACGGAGGTTGAGCAATCAGCCCCAGCATTTT.

This clone was observed once. This chain connects TRBV9 to TRBJ2-1; weak D call: TRBD1 (6 bases). V lost 3 bases and J 12 bases, leaving 16 bases between the germline ends. This CDR3 has 13 residues. Per germline, CDR1 SGDLS and CDR2 YYNGEE. CDR3 protein: CASSAGTPRGQFF. Here the CDR3 DNA reads TGTGCCAGCAGCGCGGGGACGCCCAGGGGGCAGTTCTTC.

This chain connects TRBV5-6 to TRBJ1-2; no firm D call. The germline V and J ends were trimmed by 0 bases and 1 base, with 10 bases remaining between them. Germline CDR1 reads SGHDT; CDR2 reads YYEEEE. There are 15 residues in the CDR3. In DNA form, the CDR3 reads TGTGCCAGCAGCTTGGTTTCCGGTTTTAACTATGGCTACACCTTC. It encodes CASSLVSGFNYGYTF.

The DNA for the CDR3 is TGTGCCAGCAGCGAGGGGGGGTCTGGAGTCTACGAGCAGTACTTC. It specifies CASSEGGSGVYEQYF. This sequence joins TRBV9 and TRBJ2-7; D might be TRBD2 (7 bases). Looked up from germline, CDR1 is SGDLS and CDR2 is YYNGEE. The CDR3 is 15 amino acids. The V gene lost 3 bases and the J gene lost 3 bases, with 16 bases spanning the gap.

This rearrangement joins TRBV28 to TRBJ1-1; 7 bases agree with TRBD1. J was trimmed by 1 base and V by 5 bases; bases with no gene match: 7. Germline V gives CDR1 MDHEN, CDR2 SYDVKM. There are 15 residues in the CDR3. In DNA, the CDR3 is TGTGCCAGCAGTCCAGGGGGACCCAGGAACACTGAAGCTTTCTTT. It is translated as CASSPGGPRNTEAFF. The full variable domain, in which reference TRBV28 and TRBJ1-1 provide the parts outside the CDR3, is DVKVTQSSRYLVKRTGEKVFLECVQDMDHENMFWYRQDPGLGLRLIYFSYDVKMKEKGDIPEGYSVSREKKERFSLILESASTNQTSMYLCASSPGGPRNTEAFFGQGTRLTVV.

CDR3: CASSVELTGPYEQYF. The CDR3 bases are TGTGCCAGCAGCGTAGAATTAACAGGGCCTTACGAGCAGTACTTC. The chain is built from TRBV9 and TRBJ2-7; possible D gene TRBD1, 6 bases. V lost 0 bases, J lost 4 bases, and 14 bases lay in between. Germline values: CDR1 SGDLS, CDR2 YYNGEE. The CDR3 extends over 15 amino acids.